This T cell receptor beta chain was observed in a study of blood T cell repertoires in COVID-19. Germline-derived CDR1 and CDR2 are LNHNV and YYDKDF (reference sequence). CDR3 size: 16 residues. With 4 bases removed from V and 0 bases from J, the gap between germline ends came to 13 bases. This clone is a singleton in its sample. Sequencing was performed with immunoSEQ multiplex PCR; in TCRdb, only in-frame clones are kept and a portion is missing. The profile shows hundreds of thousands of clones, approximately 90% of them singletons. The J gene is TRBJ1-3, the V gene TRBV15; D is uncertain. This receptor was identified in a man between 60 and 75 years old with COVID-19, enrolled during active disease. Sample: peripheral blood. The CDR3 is CATSKRTLSSGNTIYF. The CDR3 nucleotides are TGTGCCACCAGCAAACGGACTCTCAGCTCTGGAAACACCATATATTTT.